This T cell receptor beta chain came from a study of persistence of HIV-infected CD4 T cells. Anti-CD3/anti-CD28 beads served as a nonspecific positive control stimulus. Responding CD4+ T cells were sorted by upregulation of both CD40 ligand and CD69. Adults with HIV-1 started suppressive ART while chronically infected. Worth noting for this clone: Its specificity is unknown.

Between the trimmed V and J ends, which lost 6 bases and 2 bases, there was a span of 16 bases. This CDR3 spans 15 amino acids. The germline CDR1 and CDR2 sequences are SGHNT and YENEEA. The libraries were made with immunoSEQ version 4 in survey mode. The table came from immunoSEQ multiplex PCR; TCRdb's copy has only in-frame clones and leaves some out. The sample includes 45,000 or so clones, around 89% seen only once; the top ten take more than 2.5%. The sequenced sample was CD4+ T cells sorted from PBMCs after approximately 18-hour stimulation, obtained from a patient who received antiretroviral therapy. The chain links TRBV11-3 to TRBJ1-1; D might be TRBD1 (6 bases). This receptor was taken from an adult woman with HIV who was CMV-seropositive. The CDR3 bases are TGTGCCAGCAGTTCCTCTGCAGGGGCTAACACTGAAGCTTTCTTT. This translates into CASSSSAGANTEAFF.